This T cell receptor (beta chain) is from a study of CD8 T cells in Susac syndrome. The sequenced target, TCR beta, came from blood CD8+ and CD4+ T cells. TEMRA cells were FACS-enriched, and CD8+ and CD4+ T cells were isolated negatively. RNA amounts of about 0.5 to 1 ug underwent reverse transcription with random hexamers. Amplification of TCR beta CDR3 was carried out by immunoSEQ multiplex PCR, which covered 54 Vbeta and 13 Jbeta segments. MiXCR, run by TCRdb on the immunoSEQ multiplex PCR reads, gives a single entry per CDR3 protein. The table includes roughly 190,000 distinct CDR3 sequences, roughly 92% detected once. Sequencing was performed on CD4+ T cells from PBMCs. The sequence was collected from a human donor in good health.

The CDR3 nucleotides read TGTGCCAGCAGTGGGGAAACAGGGGATAACACTGAAGCTTTCTTT. Protein sequence: CASSGETGDNTEAFF. The chain employs TRBV7-9 and TRBJ1-1, with 7 bases aligning to TRBD1. The CDR3 runs 15 residues. Trimming took 6 bases from V and 2 from J; bases not matched to a gene: 9. Germline CDR1 SEHNR, CDR2 FQNEAQ (reference sequence).